Listed here is a single T cell receptor (beta chain). These data come from a study of T cells in Graves' hyperthyroidism and ophthalmopathy. An absence of ophthalmopathy progression within 18 months meant stable Graves' hyperthyroidism. Germline V lookup: CDR1 ENHRY, CDR2 SYGVKD. The CDR3 runs to 17 residues. V gave up 2 bases and J gave up 7 bases; unmatched junction bases: 12. Amplified regions were TCR beta CDR3 sequences from RNA transcripts. First-round RT-PCR targeting the TCR CDR3 was performed with the HTBI primer set. TCRdb processed the multiplex PCR reads anew with MiXCR; each CDR3 protein has one entry. The table lists 700,000 to 950,000 distinct CDR3 sequences, about a third of them singletons, with around 29% in the top ten.

The TCR originated in a woman aged 40 to 50 with Graves' hyperthyroidism. The chain recombines TRBV10-3 with TRBJ2-2; 8 nucleotides line up with TRBD1. Sequenced: blood. CDR3 amino acids: CAISEPILTDRDGELFF. CDR3 DNA sequence: TGTGCCATCAGTGAGCCGATTCTTACGGACAGGGACGGGGAGCTGTTTTTT.